This TCR beta chain originates from a study of blood T cells in healthy people across ages. About the research overall: Per two T cells, template switching captured roughly one barcoded beta molecule.

This clonotype was seen only a few times. What it binds is not known. Study-level points and caveats: Measured against age, TCR beta diversity per million T cells decreased in a roughly linear manner. Naive T cell percentage showed a strong correlation with TCR beta diversity.

There are 14 residues in the CDR3. V was pared by 6 bases and J by 1 base, with 13 bases between. Germline V gene sequence: CDR1 SNHLY, CDR2 FYNNEI. A second PCR, run for roughly 6 to 11 cycles, used a sample-barcoded 5' primer plus a J-beta primer mix. TCRdb reprocessed the 5' RACE reads with MiXCR, giving one entry per CDR3 protein. The data contain under 800,000 distinct CDR3 sequences, roughly 21% of them singletons. The rearrangement links TRBV2 to TRBJ2-7; D possibly matches TRBD1 or TRBD2 (5 bases each). This receptor was taken from a man between 65 and 79 years old in good health. The sequenced sample was blood. As DNA, the CDR3 is TGTGCCAGCAGCCCGGGACGGGAATCCTACGAGCAGTACTTC. Residues: CASSPGRESYEQYF.